Listed below are T cell receptor beta chains from one sample, sequenced in a study of cytomegalovirus exposure and HLA in healthy donors. Clones were read by immunoSEQ multiplex PCR, and TCRdb kept only the in-frame ones, dropping some. This table holds about 140,000 clones. Sequenced material: PBMCs. These receptor sequences come from a man aged 35 to 55 in good health and CMV-seronegative. CDR3s include the opening cysteine and the closing phenylalanine or tryptophan. A D gene is named only where the DNA matches it firmly.

length	J	D	V	DNA	CDR3
17	TRBJ2-4	NA	TRBV7-8	TGTGCCAGCAGCCCAATTACAGGGTTGATGGCCAAAAACATTCAGTACTTC	CASSPITGLMAKNIQYF
15	TRBJ2-7	TRBD1	TRBV13	TGTGCCAGCGGGAACCCAGGGGGCGAAGACTACGAGCAGTACTTC	CASGNPGGEDYEQYF
15	TRBJ1-5	NA	TRBV27	TGTGCCAGCAGCGTTGGGAGCGGCGCTTATCAGCCCCAGCATTTT	CASSVGSGAYQPQHF
11	TRBJ2-3	NA	TRBV20-1	TGCAGTGCCGGGGGAAAGGATACGCAGTATTTT	CSAGGKDTQYF
14	TRBJ2-1	TRBD2	TRBV11-2	TGTGCCAGCAGCTTTGCGGGGGTTAACAATGAGCAGTTCTTC	CASSFAGVNNEQFF
13	TRBJ1-1	TRBD1	TRBV14	TGTGCCAGCAGCCAAGATGGGACAGGGACAGCTTTCTTT	CASSQDGTGTAFF
16	TRBJ2-1	TRBD1	TRBV12-5	TGTGCTAGTGGTTCGGCATATGACGGACAGGAGGATGAGCAGTTCTTC	CASGSAYDGQEDEQFF
15	TRBJ2-5	NA	TRBV5-4	TGTGCCAGCAGCTTGGGGGGACAAAAACAAGAGACCCAGTACTTC	CASSLGGQKQETQYF
15	TRBJ1-5	TRBD1	TRBV2	TGTGCCAGCAGCCGGACAGGGGGGAGCAATCAGCCCCAGCATTTT	CASSRTGGSNQPQHF
13	TRBJ2-3	NA	TRBV6-1	TGTGCCAGCTGCCGTCAGGGCACAGATACGCAGTATTTT	CASCRQGTDTQYF
15	TRBJ2-7	NA	TRBV2	TGTGCCAGCAGCGTAGCGGTGGGCAACTCCTACGAGCAGTACTTC	CASSVAVGNSYEQYF
15	TRBJ2-3	TRBD1	TRBV7-3	TGTGCCAGCAGCTTATCCGGACAGGGATCCCATACGCAGTATTTT	CASSLSGQGSHTQYF
15	TRBJ2-7	TRBD1	TRBV10-3	TGTGCCATCGGGCCGGGACAGACAAAGAACTACGAGCAGTACTTC	CAIGPGQTKNYEQYF
17	TRBJ1-5	NA	TRBV7-2	TGTGCCAGCAGCTTAGCGCTACGGACATATAGCAATCAGCCCCAGCATTTT	CASSLALRTYSNQPQHF
14	TRBJ2-1	TRBD1	TRBV9	TGTGCCAGCAGCTTACAGGGGGCGCATAATGAGCAGTTCTTC	CASSLQGAHNEQFF
15	TRBJ1-3	NA	TRBV15	TGTGCCACCAGCAGAGACCCAGGCTCTGGAAACACCATATATTTT	CATSRDPGSGNTIYF
14	TRBJ2-5	TRBD1	TRBV2	TGTGCCAGCAGTGGCGGGACAGGGCAAGAGACCCAGTACTTC	CASSGGTGQETQYF
15	TRBJ2-7	TRBD1	TRBV11-2	TGTGCCAGCAGTACCGCAGGGACAGGGGTGGGCGAGCAGTACTTC	CASSTAGTGVGEQYF
14	TRBJ1-2	NA	TRBV6-6	TGTGCCAGCAGTCCCCAGGGTTCGTCCTATGGCTACACCTTC	CASSPQGSSYGYTF
18	TRBJ2-2	NA	TRBV2	TGTGCCAGCAGTAGTTCAAGGGGCGTTGCTGGGGTTACCGGGGAGCTGTTTTTT	CASSSSRGVAGVTGELFF
17	TRBJ2-2	TRBD2	TRBV11-2	TGTGCCAGCAGCTTACCTAGCGGGGGTTTCGGCACCGGGGAGCTGTTTTTT	CASSLPSGGFGTGELFF
14	TRBJ2-3	NA	TRBV5-1	TGCGCTTGCGGGCCTGGCGGGGGCACAGATACGCAGTATTTT	CACGPGGGTDTQYF
15	TRBJ2-5	TRBD2	TRBV9	TGTGCCAGCAGCGGTAGCGGGGGGCGGGCGGAGACCCAGTACTTC	CASSGSGGRAETQYF
15	TRBJ2-2	TRBD1	TRBV6-6	TGTGCCAGCAGCCTGACAGGGGGCGCATCCGGGGAGCTGTTTTTT	CASSLTGGASGELFF
18	TRBJ2-3	TRBD2	TRBV12-5	TGTGCTAGTGGTTTGGTATCCGAAGCGGGGGTTTCGTTCGATACGCAGTATTTT	CASGLVSEAGVSFDTQYF
13	TRBJ2-1	TRBD2	TRBV6-5	TGTGCCAGCAGACTAGCGGGGGTCAGCGAGCAGTTCTTC	CASRLAGVSEQFF